This T cell receptor (beta chain) was profiled in a study of lymphopenia after photon versus proton radiotherapy. Study findings and constraints: Under photons, naive T cells and diversity fell while effector/memory populations rose. Survival link was tested only in deceased patients; proton benefit remains a possibility. After the lymphocyte nadir, photon-treated repertoires showed oligoclonal expansion, especially of CD8+ Temra cells.

This table comes from immunoSEQ multiplex PCR, and its TCRdb copy is limited to in-frame clones, with some not included. In the table there are 70,000 to 95,000 clones, around 83% of which are singletons. CDR3 length: 16 residues. The V end was cut by 1 base, the J end by 4 bases, with 13 bases between. Per the germline V gene, CDR1 is KGHSH and CDR2 is LQKENI. On this clone: Its specificity is unknown.

The receptor was derived from a man between 60 and 70 years old with pancreatic cancer. The sample was peripheral blood, taken from a patient treated with proton-based radiotherapy. The gene calls are TRBV18 and TRBJ2-2; tentative D call: TRBD1 (6 bases). CDR3 loop: CASSPRGGRGTGELFF. The CDR3 DNA reads TGTGCCAGCTCACCACGAGGGGGTCGAGGCACCGGGGAGCTGTTTTTT.